What follows is one TCR beta chain and its context. This specimen belongs to a study of T cell changes during pregnancy in multiple sclerosis. Using immunoSEQ multiplex PCR, the repertoire was profiled, and TCRdb retains in-frame clones only, with some absent. The sample has about 49,000 clones, around 89% seen once. The germline V gene has CDR1 MGHRA and CDR2 YSYEKL. Deletions cut 0 bases from V and 0 bases from J, with 18 bases between. CDR3 length: 18 residues. The sequencing used peripheral blood, collected after pregnancy. The chain carries TRBV4-1 and TRBJ2-7; possibly TRBD1 for D (6 bases). The TCR originated in a female donor in good health, enrolled as a control in a pregnancy study. The CDR3 spells CASSQDGFGGASSYEQYF. In nucleotides, the CDR3 is TGCGCCAGCAGCCAAGACGGGTTTGGGGGCGCGAGCTCCTACGAGCAGTACTTC.